The T cell receptor beta chain under discussion was sequenced for a study of cytomegalovirus exposure and HLA in healthy donors. General observations from the study: A later analysis reported that several of the most significant clusters appeared to be linked to common viral pathogens, among them Epstein-Barr virus. In a later analysis, at a false discovery rate of 0.05, approximately 16,000 TCR beta sequences were associated with HLA alleles.

CDR3 length: 15 amino acids. With 4 bases removed from V and 5 bases from J, the gap between germline ends came to 16 bases. Germline loops: CDR1 SGHRS, CDR2 YFSETQ. Those who donated were healthy bone marrow donors. This clone was counted only a few times. The antigen is unknown. Primers included in the PCR were 60 Vbeta and 13 Jbeta primers. TCRdb's copy holds only in-frame clones and misses some; the assay was immunoSEQ multiplex PCR. The sample consists of 90,000 to 100,000 clones, around 9.6% of them appearing once. This clonotype originated in a man aged 45-60 years in good health and CMV-seropositive. Sequenced input: PBMCs. The chain uses TRBV5-1 and TRBJ2-1; maybe TRBD2 (6 bases). CDR3 region: CASSVNSGTNNEQFF. CDR3 sequence (DNA): TGCGCCAGCAGCGTAAATAGCGGTACAAACAATGAGCAGTTCTTC.